Shown below are 26 T cell receptor beta chains from a single sample sequenced in a study of blood T cell repertoires in COVID-19. Some clones are missing from TCRdb's copy, which holds only in-frame ones; the method was immunoSEQ multiplex PCR. The data hold about 260,000 clones, with more than 75% observed a single time. Input material: peripheral blood. Every receptor here comes from a woman aged 55-69 years with COVID-19, enrolled during active disease.

The rearrangement uses TRBV9 and TRBJ2-2; TRBD2 matches at 14 bases. Losses at the gene ends were 4 bases for V and 7 bases for J; bases not matched to a gene: 9. CDR1 SGDLS and CDR2 YYNGEE come from the germline V gene. CDR3 length equals 17 residues. CDR3 region: CASSSRLAGGSDGELFF. The CDR3 DNA sequence: TGTGCCAGCAGCTCACGACTAGCGGGAGGGTCTGACGGGGAGCTGTTTTTT.

This clone has only a few counts. The gene calls are TRBV18 and TRBJ2-3, with D possibly TRBD1 on 5 matching bases. CDR1 KGHSH and CDR2 LQKENI come from the germline V gene. The CDR3 has 13 residues. The V end lost 6 bases, the J end lost 0 bases, and 7 bases lay between the germline ends. In nucleotides, the CDR3 is TGTGCCAGCTCGCAGGGCAGCACAGATACGCAGTATTTT. Protein product: CASSQGSTDTQYF.

The chain links TRBV30 to TRBJ2-1; 7 positions match TRBD2. V lost 3 bases to trimming and J lost 10 bases; unmatched junction nucleotides: 9. CDR3 size: 13 residues. CDR1 and CDR2 (germline): GTSNPN, SVGIG (reference sequence). The CDR3 here is CAWSSGTGREQFF. The CDR3 DNA sequence: TGTGCCTGGAGCAGCGGGACGGGGAGGGAGCAGTTCTTC.

This clone has a handful of counts. V is TRBV15 and J is TRBJ2-5, with 10 bases lining up with TRBD2. The CDR3 consists of 14 residues. The V and J ends lost 3 bases and 9 bases, in that order; junction bases with no gene match: 7. Germline V gives CDR1 LNHNV, CDR2 YYDKDF (reference sequence). CDR3: CATSRESGRGAQYF. The CDR3 nucleotides are TGTGCCACCAGCAGGGAAAGCGGGAGGGGGGCCCAGTACTTC.

The J gene is TRBJ1-2, the V gene TRBV7-9, with a tentative D call TRBD1 (6 bases). CDR1 SEHNR and CDR2 FQNEAQ come from the germline V gene (reference sequence). This CDR3 is built from 15 residues. Trimming pared 1 base from V and 8 bases from J, leaving 17 bases between. In nucleotides, the CDR3 is TGTGCCAGCAGCTTAGTCAGGGGCAGTCTAGGAGGCTACACCTTC. The encoded protein is CASSLVRGSLGGYTF.

This clone was observed a single time. The CDR3 DNA sequence: TGTGCCAGCAGCCAAGGCGATGAGCAGTTCTTC. Translating it yields CASSQGDEQFF. The chain links TRBV3-1 (or the pseudogene TRBV3-2) to TRBJ2-1; D call uncertain. V dropped 1 base and J dropped 8 bases, with 3 bases sitting between them. CDR1 LGHDT and CDR2 YNNKEL come from the germline V gene (reference sequence). This CDR3 contains 11 residues.

The chain recombines TRBV6-5 with TRBJ2-7, with D maybe TRBD2 (5 bases). CDR1 MNHEY and CDR2 SVGAGI come from the germline V gene. This CDR3 comprises 15 residues. Trimming took 6 bases from V and 2 from J, leaving 17 bases between them. The CDR3 spells CASSRGLRAAYEQYF. The CDR3 bases are TGTGCCAGCAGCCGTGGGTTGAGGGCTGCCTACGAGCAGTACTTC.

The chain has TRBV30 and TRBJ1-2; maybe TRBD1 (5 bases). Germline values: CDR1 GTSNPN, CDR2 SVGIG (reference sequence). The V end was cut by 0 bases, the J end by 7 bases, with 12 bases between. CDR3 size: 13 residues. CDR3 sequence: CAWSVRQGVGYTF. CDR3 sequence (DNA): TGTGCCTGGAGTGTCCGCCAAGGGGTTGGCTACACCTTC. The variable domain in full, with the rest retrieved from reference TRBV30 and TRBJ1-2, is SQTIHQWPATLVQPVGSPLSLECTVEGTSNPNLYWYRQAAGRGLQLLFYSVGIGQISSEVPQNLSASRPQDRQFILSSKKLLLSDSGFYLCAWSVRQGVGYTFGSGTRLTVV.

This chain joins TRBV6-5 and TRBJ1-6; D remains unclear. CDR1 is MNHEY, CDR2 SVGAGI, per germline. Trimming took 5 bases from V and 4 from J, leaving 9 bases between them. The CDR3 totals 14 residues. CDR3 amino acids: CASSRGEYNSPLHF. The DNA of the CDR3 is TGTGCCAGCAGTCGCGGGGAGTATAATTCACCCCTCCACTTT.

This rearrangement joins TRBV6-7 to TRBJ1-5; TRBD1 matches 10 bases. TRBV6-7 is filed as an ORF, its function uncertain. The ends lost 5 bases at V and 3 bases at J; junction bases unmatched: 4. The CDR3 runs to 15 residues. The CDR3 loop is CASSGTGVPNQPQHF. CDR3 sequence (DNA): TGTGCCAGCAGTGGGACAGGGGTTCCCAATCAGCCCCAGCATTTT.

The rearrangement links TRBV5-6 to TRBJ2-7; 7 nucleotides line up with TRBD2. Germline V CDR1 and CDR2: SGHDT, YYEEEE. The CDR3 loop spans 15 amino acids. J lost 8 bases, V lost 3 bases, and 14 bases had no gene match. The CDR3 here is CASSSIQGGRSQQYF. CDR3 sequence (DNA): TGTGCCAGCAGCTCAATCCAGGGAGGGCGCAGCCAGCAGTACTTC.

This rearrangement joins TRBV5-1 to TRBJ2-1; 7 nucleotides match TRBD1. From germline, CDR1 is SGHRS and CDR2 YFSETQ. The trim removed 2 bases at V and 7 bases at J, leaving 6 bases unmatched. The CDR3 contains 14 residues. CDR3 in amino acids: CASSLDRVWNEQFF. The CDR3 DNA is TGCGCCAGCAGCTTAGACAGGGTTTGGAATGAGCAGTTCTTC.

J is TRBJ2-7 and V is TRBV4-1, with a possible D match to TRBD2 (6 bases). This CDR3 is built from 17 residues. Between the trimmed V and J ends, which lost 4 bases and 2 bases, there was a span of 21 bases. Germline CDR1 is MGHRA and CDR2 is YSYEKL. The CDR3 DNA is TGCGCCAGCAGCCTACCAAAAGAGGTGGGAGGCCCCTACGAGCAGTACTTC. Protein product: CASSLPKEVGGPYEQYF.

The rearrangement joins TRBV28 to TRBJ2-5; possible D gene TRBD1, 5 bases. The CDR3 length is 14 residues. In germline, CDR1 is MDHEN, CDR2 SYDVKM. Trimming shortened V by 2 bases and J by 5 bases, and 12 bases separated the two germline ends. The CDR3 here is CASSLKQGWETQYF. The CDR3 DNA sequence: TGTGCCAGCAGTTTAAAGCAGGGTTGGGAGACCCAGTACTTC.

The chain carries TRBV9 and TRBJ2-5; 10 nucleotides match TRBD1. J gave up 3 bases and V 3 bases, and 17 bases lay outside the gene matches. CDR3 size: 19 residues. The germline V gene has CDR1 SGDLS and CDR2 YYNGEE. This CDR3 reads CASSAGTGAPGLLKETQYF. Written as DNA, the CDR3 is TGTGCCAGCAGCGCCGGGACAGGGGCCCCCGGCCTACTCAAAGAGACCCAGTACTTC.

The J gene is TRBJ2-6, the V gene TRBV24-1; 10 bases line up with TRBD1. J gave up 3 bases and V 4 bases, and 8 bases lay outside the gene matches. The germline CDR1 and CDR2 sequences are KGHDR and SFDVKD. The CDR3 length is 18 residues. The CDR3 loop is CATSDTGTGVGGANVLTF. CDR3 bases: TGTGCCACCAGTGACACCGGGACAGGGGTTGGTGGGGCCAACGTCCTGACTTTC.

Remarks on this clone: A clone one base away is much larger, so this may be a read error. The V and J genes are TRBV11-2 and TRBJ1-1, with 7 bases fitting TRBD1. V shed 1 base, J shed 4 bases, and the junction held 0 bases outside the gene matches. The CDR3 length is 13 residues. Looked up from germline, CDR1 is SGHAT and CDR2 is FQNNGV. The CDR3 protein is CASSLAGGTEAFF. The CDR3 region has the DNA TGTGCCAGCAGCTTAGCAGGGGGCACTGAAGCTTTCTTT.

CDR3 sequence: CAWSVSPGGITGELFF. Written as DNA, the CDR3 is TGTGCCTGGAGTGTATCCCCAGGGGGGATCACCGGGGAGCTGTTTTTT. This sequence joins TRBV30 and TRBJ2-2, with D perhaps TRBD1 (7 bases). This CDR3 spans 16 amino acids. Germline CDR1 reads GTSNPN; CDR2 reads SVGIG (reference sequence). Trimming pared 0 bases from V and 4 bases from J, leaving 15 bases between.

The CDR3: CASSIRGQITNTGELFF. As DNA, the CDR3 is TGTGCCAGTAGTATTAGGGGACAGATCACGAACACCGGGGAGCTGTTTTTT. V usage is TRBV19 and J usage is TRBJ2-2; 7 bases agree with TRBD1. The germline V gene has CDR1 LNHDA and CDR2 SQIVND (reference sequence). The CDR3 extends over 17 amino acids. V gave up 3 bases and J gave up 0 bases; unmatched junction bases: 7.

CDR3 nucleotides: TGTGCCACCAGCAGAGACAACGGAGACACTGAAGCTTTCTTT. The encoded protein is CATSRDNGDTEAFF. J is TRBJ1-1 and V is TRBV15; D is unresolved. V gave up 0 bases and J gave up 3 bases, with 8 bases separating them. Germline V gene sequence: CDR1 LNHNV, CDR2 YYDKDF (reference sequence). The CDR3 loop spans 14 amino acids.

This chain connects TRBV4-1 to TRBJ1-6, with D uncertain. This CDR3 is built from 13 residues. Germline loops: CDR1 MGHRA, CDR2 YSYEKL. Trimming left V 4 bases short and J 14 bases short, with 15 bases between. The CDR3: CASSRLPREALHF. CDR3 DNA: TGCGCCAGCAGCCGACTCCCTAGGGAGGCCCTCCACTTT.

This chain joins TRBV19 and TRBJ1-5, with D possibly matching TRBD1 (6 bases). Germline-derived CDR1 and CDR2 are LNHDA and SQIVND (reference sequence). Trimming removed 5 bases from V and 0 bases from J, with 11 bases in between. The CDR3 extends over 15 amino acids. The CDR3 protein is CASSFGQYSNQPQHF. DNA for the CDR3: TGTGCCAGTAGTTTCGGACAGTATAGCAATCAGCCCCAGCATTTT.

This clone appeared many times. The CDR3: CASSRDGGDTEAFF. The CDR3 DNA is TGTGCCAGCAGTCGCGATGGGGGGGACACTGAAGCTTTCTTT. The chain uses TRBV6-5 and TRBJ1-1; tentatively, D is TRBD1 (5 bases). V lost 5 bases and J 3 bases, leaving 13 bases between the germline ends. CDR3 size: 14 residues. Germline V CDR1 and CDR2: MNHEY, SVGAGI.

CDR3 DNA: TGTGCCAGCTCACCACGGGCCCGAGGGGAGCTGTTTTTT. Translating it yields CASSPRARGELFF. The rearrangement links TRBV18 to TRBJ2-2, with D unresolved. Trimming removed 1 base at V and 8 bases at J, with 8 bases between. The CDR3 extends over 13 amino acids. Germline V CDR1 and CDR2: KGHSH, LQKENI.

The chain uses TRBV5-1 and TRBJ2-3; possible D gene TRBD1, 6 bases. Trimming shortened V by 1 base and J by 6 bases, and 12 bases separated the two germline ends. CDR3 length: 14 residues. Germline loops: CDR1 SGHRS, CDR2 YFSETQ. The CDR3 loop is CASSLNGGQDTQYF. The DNA of the CDR3 is TGCGCCAGCAGCTTGAACGGCGGACAGGATACGCAGTATTTT. The variable domain in full, completed from reference TRBV5-1 and TRBJ2-3, reads KAGVTQTPRYLIKTRGQQVTLSCSPISGHRSVSWYQQTPGQGLQFLFEYFSETQRNKGNFPGRFSGRQFSNSRSEMNVSTLELGDSALYLCASSLNGGQDTQYFGPGTRLTVL.

The chain couples TRBV19 to TRBJ1-2; D perhaps matches TRBD1 (6 bases). There are 12 residues in the CDR3. CDR1 and CDR2 from the germline V gene are LNHDA and SQIVND (reference sequence). V shed 10 bases and J shed 8 bases, with 17 bases lying between them. The CDR3 protein is CATSPGTRGYTF. CDR3 DNA: TGTGCCACAAGCCCCGGGACAAGGGGCTACACCTTC.